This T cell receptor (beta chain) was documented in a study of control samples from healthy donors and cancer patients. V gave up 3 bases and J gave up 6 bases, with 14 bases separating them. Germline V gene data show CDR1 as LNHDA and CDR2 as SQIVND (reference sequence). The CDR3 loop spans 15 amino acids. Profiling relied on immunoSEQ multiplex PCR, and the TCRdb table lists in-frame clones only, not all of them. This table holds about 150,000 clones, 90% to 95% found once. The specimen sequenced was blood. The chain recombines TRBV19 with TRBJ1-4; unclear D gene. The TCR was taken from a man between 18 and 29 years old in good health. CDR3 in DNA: TGTGCCAGTAGTATGGGAATCCAGCCGTATGAAAAACTGTTTTTT. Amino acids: CASSMGIQPYEKLFF. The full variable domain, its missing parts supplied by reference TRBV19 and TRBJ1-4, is DGGITQSPKYLFRKEGQNVTLSCEQNLNHDAMYWYRQDPGQGLRLIYYSQIVNDFQKGDIAEGYSVSREKKESFPLTVTSAQKNPTAFYLCASSMGIQPYEKLFFGSGTQLSVL.